One T cell receptor beta chain is described in this entry. In this sample, this clone turned up once. Its antigen has not been determined. No base qualities exist here, and no much larger clone lies one base off it. The library was generated by the immunoSEQ multiplex PCR assay. For the multiplex PCR, a mixture combining 60 forward primers for TCR Vbeta segments and 13 reverse primers for TCR Jbeta segments was used. The CDR3 region of rearranged TCR beta genes was amplified from genomic DNA by a multiplex PCR assay. The Illumina HiSeq System was used to sequence the amplified TCR beta libraries as 87-base-pair reads. As for the authors' bioinformatics: A later analysis tallied around 80 million unique TCR beta chains across the 700 or so repertoires, and some 10 million of those chains were shared by two or more donors. Raw reads were error-corrected and collapsed into unique sequences with a nearest-neighbor algorithm that merged closely related sequences to remove PCR and sequencing errors. CDR3 sequences were aligned to IMGT reference sequences to assign V, D and J gene segments. Each retained sequence needed at least a six-nucleotide match to both a V gene segment and a J gene segment. Rearrangements were called productive when the CDR3 lacked stop codons and stayed in frame with V and J; all others were non-productive. CDR3 was defined by IMGT convention, running from the second conserved V-encoded cysteine to the conserved J-encoded phenylalanine. The earlier analysis of 550 to 650 of the donors excluded any sequence lacking an unambiguous match to a single V gene segment. In an earlier analysis of roughly 600 of the donors, a V segment was called functional when productive rearrangements were above 56.7%, and segregating when the standard deviation between donors exceeded 5%. A statistical classification framework was built for diagnosing cytomegalovirus status from the catalog of TCR beta chain sequences. In a later analysis, TCR nucleotide sequences were compared against IMGT/GENE-DB human TR gene sequences so that V and J genes could be assigned. A later analysis assigned CDR3 sequences and most-parsimonious VDJ recombination scenarios with the TCRdist pipeline. In a later analysis, each TCR beta chain was defined by its CDR3 amino acid sequence together with its V-gene family, and reads without a unique V-gene family were excluded. A later analysis removed roughly 590 highly shared, low-generation-probability nucleotide sequences to deal with suspected cross-contamination and a sequencing artifact. In a later analysis, a clonal expansion index for each public chain was calculated from normalized within-repertoire ranks of inferred template counts. A later analysis computed generation probabilities with a VDJ recombination model fitted to out-of-frame rearrangements, and checked the results against IGoR. In a later analysis, TCR-TCR, TCR-HLA and TCR-CMV co-occurrence was scored with hypergeometric tests, and a repertoire-size bias correction was applied to TCR pairs. A later analysis estimated false discovery rates by permuting HLA or CMV assignments 20 times. In a later analysis, co-occurring TCRs were grouped using DBSCAN, with TCRdist sequence similarity added in when clustering inside HLA-allele-positive subsets. For co-occurrence clustering, repertoires with fewer than 30,000 or more than 120,000 public chains were excluded, along with 5 or 6 repertoires with anomalous nucleotide sharing. What TCRdb holds here is the immuneACCESS table cut down to in-frame rearrangements. Part of the clones is not present; checked against another copy, under half of the missing clones reflect an unresolved V gene, and the others are unexplained. D and trimming were read from the DNA, whereas the V and J calls and clone size are those reported in that table. The sample table shows about 150,000 clones, and approximately 79% are seen once. The top ten clonotypes cover 0.66% of the sample.

This specimen belongs to a study of cytomegalovirus exposure and HLA in healthy donors (dated by TCRdb to the late 2010s). Regarding the complete study: An earlier analysis of approximately 550 of the donors reported roughly 270 Gb of sequence data and around 110 million unique TCR beta sequences from some 180 million T cells. To predict cytomegalovirus infection status, the study combined high-throughput TCR immunosequencing, statistical association of individual TCRs with disease status, and machine learning. A few DR-DQ haplotypes were treated as single units for association and clustering because of strong linkage in the cohort. Typing coverage differed by locus: A, B, C, DRB1 and DQB1 were typed in roughly 620-640 donors, DQA1 in 500 to 550, DPA1 in approximately 600, and DPB1 in about 450. All discovery cohort repertoires had been generated using a single sequencing platform. A later analysis re-analyzed previously published TCR beta repertoires from 550 to 700 donors and added high-resolution HLA genotyping to study TCR occurrence patterns. An earlier analysis of some 500 of the donors used high-throughput TCR beta sequencing to judge whether each TCR beta V gene segment behaved as functional or pseudogenic. On average, roughly 240,000 unique TCR beta nucleotide sequences were sequenced per donor among about 400 genotyped donors of the cohort, with about 17% of those sequences being non-productive. The aim of the study was to test whether cataloging public T cell receptors could identify signatures of past pathogen exposure. Genome-wide SNP genotypes for about 65% of the roughly 670 donors were used in a later genetic analysis, which treated that subset as a discovery cohort. Around 320 gigabases of sequencing data and some 85 million unique TCR sequences were included in an early release covering around 650 HLA-typed donors. Using immunosequencing, the study profiled T cell repertoires from 640 or so subjects and related those repertoires to cytomegalovirus serostatus. Rather than drawing on any new phenotypic data, the later analysis identified candidate immune exposures from TCR beta sequences and the way those sequences occurred across donors. Class I and class II HLA loci were covered by the typing at four-digit resolution. Among the roughly 390 genotyped donors, approximately 76% belonged to the genetic ancestry cluster associated with self-reported Caucasian donors. In addition to the first cohort of roughly 670 subjects, a separate validation cohort of around 110 different subjects was used. Donor age, sex, ethnicity and CMV serostatus were compiled alongside the repertoire data.

The cohort consisted of more than 650 healthy bone marrow donors. At the time of sampling, every cohort member was nominally healthy, though immune exposures that went unrecorded were likely present. The donor was CMV seronegative and belonged to the group of around 350 seronegative cohort members. A peripheral blood sample was provided by each donor, and peripheral blood mononuclear cells were used for TCR beta sequencing. The Qiagen DNeasy Blood Extraction Kit was used to extract genomic DNA from the blood cell samples. General study outcomes and caveats: It was suggested by the authors that the approach could potentially be generalized to other disease states and immunological phenotypes. An earlier analysis of approximately 570 of the donors showed that most TCR beta V segments appeared in productive rearrangements either about 90% or about 30% of the time, which broadly matched IMGT annotations. Some IMGT-functional V segments, including TRBV6-2 and TRBV6-3, could not be told apart with the 87-base-pair reads, so those segments were excluded. A total of 164 TCR beta chains were listed by the study as associated with cytomegalovirus. In this cohort, only TCR beta chains were sequenced, and detectable features were limited by the absence of alpha or paired-chain data. A later analysis found that HLA-associated TCR beta chains were more clonally expanded and had lower generation probabilities than equally common non-associated chains. Because some donors lacked HLA typing at each locus, the association tests relied only on the typed subset. A further reported finding was that TCR beta sequences accurately predicted the HLA-A and HLA-B alleles for most subjects in the first cohort. While some public TCRs were present in many individuals, most TCR sequences turned up only very rarely across donors. A later analysis found that TCR association rates varied across HLA loci, with DRB1 alleles showing the most associated TCRs and HLA-C alleles the fewest. A later genetic analysis reported fewer N-insertions in productive TCRs among donors in an Asian-associated ancestry cluster than the roughly 650-donor mean. Because counts were too low, about 18 rarely observed V segments, including chromosome 9 orphons, were excluded from the earlier analysis of about 500 of the donors. Immune exposure information for the cohort was limited to CMV serostatus. At a false discovery rate of 0.05, a later analysis linked around 15,000 TCR beta sequences to specific HLA alleles. In vitro tests confirmed that three of the cytomegalovirus-associated TCR beta chains recognize cytomegalovirus antigens. The classifier was reported to diagnose cytomegalovirus status with high specificity and sensitivity in both the original and validation cohorts. Roughly uniform sequencing depth across donors was assumed in presence/absence analyses, although this assumption may not hold. Assigning TCR associations to individual alleles was difficult when HLA alleles, especially DR and DQ, strongly co-occurred. V-gene and J-gene trimming of TCR beta chains was associated with a missense DCLRE1C variant in a later genetic analysis, and the association was replicated in an independent cohort. A later analysis found that most CMV-associated TCR beta chains appeared HLA-restricted, with HLA associations seemingly driven largely by CMV exposure. In a later analysis, several top co-occurrence clusters were reported to appear linked to parvovirus B19, influenza, CMV and Epstein-Barr virus. A group of highly shared sequence variants was considered likely to be a technical artifact of the sequencing pipeline. Linkage disequilibrium might explain the correlated functional status among segregating V segments, but an unknown experimental factor could not be excluded.

From cysteine to phenylalanine, the CDR3 is 15 amino acids long. This entry keeps only the CDR3 DNA: 45 bases, framed from base 1. The germline V gene specifies SGHTA as CDR1 and FQGTGA as CDR2. The junction shows trimming of 2 bases on V and 4 bases on J, plus 11 bases between the germline ends. Sequenced input: PBMCs. Rearrangement joined TRBV7-3 to TRBJ2-2; perhaps TRBD2 is the D gene, with 6 bases matching. This clonotype was sampled from a male donor in good health and CMV-seronegative. The DNA sequence is TGTGCCAGCAGCTTAGGAGGGCTCGGCACCGGGGAGCTGTTTTTT. Translated, this gives CASSLGGLGTGELFF.